This TCR beta chain stems from a study of blood T cell repertoires in COVID-19. Per germline, CDR1 DFQATT and CDR2 SNEGSKA (reference sequence). The CDR3 totals 10 residues. V was trimmed by 6 bases and J by 3 bases, leaving 5 bases between them. Sequenced by immunoSEQ multiplex PCR; TCRdb stores in-frame clones only, minus some. The sample holds roughly 250,000 clones, approximately 87% seen once. The receptor was derived from a woman between 25 and 40 years old with COVID-19, enrolled during active disease. The sequenced material came from peripheral blood. The V gene is TRBV20-1, the J gene TRBJ1-2; D is unclear. As DNA, the CDR3 is TGCAGTGCGGCGGACTATGGCTACACCTTC. Its protein product is CSAADYGYTF.